Following are 18 T cell receptor beta chains from one sample sequenced in a study of T-cell memory formation after mild COVID-19. Each CDR3 protein is one row after TCRdb ran MiXCR on the 5' RACE reads. This sample has 200,000 or so distinct CDR3 sequences, with around 16% found just once. Sequencing was done on a sample of PBMCs or a T cell subset sorted from them (not recorded which). The origin of the receptors is an adult woman who had mild COVID-19 (a few samples of this study predate the infection). Cell type and time point are not known.

The gene calls are TRBV11-2 and TRBJ2-1; 7 bases map to TRBD1. J was trimmed by 2 bases and V by 4 bases; bases with no gene match: 5. Per the germline V gene, CDR1 is SGHAT and CDR2 is FQNNGV. The CDR3 runs to 15 residues. The CDR3 loop is CASSSYRGPYNEQFF. The CDR3 region has the DNA TGTGCCAGCAGCTCGTACAGGGGTCCCTACAATGAGCAGTTCTTC.

J is TRBJ1-2 and V is TRBV7-2, with a weak D call TRBD1 (5 bases). CDR3 length: 13 amino acids. With 5 bases removed from V and 8 bases from J, the gap between germline ends came to 15 bases. Germline assignment: CDR1 SGHTA and CDR2 FQGNSA. In DNA, the CDR3 is TGTGCCAGCAGCCCTCGGGGGGGGGAAGGCTACACCTTC. Translation: CASSPRGGEGYTF.

The chain recombines TRBV5-1 with TRBJ2-1; TRBD1 might be the D (6 bases). Trimming pared 3 bases from V and 2 bases from J, leaving 9 bases between. The germline V gene has CDR1 SGHRS and CDR2 YFSETQ. This CDR3 spans 14 amino acids. The CDR3 nucleotides read TGCGCCAGCAGCTGGGGACAAGCCTACAATGAGCAGTTCTTC. It specifies CASSWGQAYNEQFF.

This rearrangement joins TRBV5-1 to TRBJ1-5; unclear D gene. Trimming removed 4 bases from V and 5 bases from J, with 10 bases in between. This CDR3 has 13 residues. Germline V gene data show CDR1 as SGHRS and CDR2 as YFSETQ. The CDR3 DNA reads TGCGCCAGCAGCCGGGAGGCGGATCAGCCCCAGCATTTT. Protein product: CASSREADQPQHF.

The V call is TRBV20-1, the J call TRBJ2-1, with 7 bases matching TRBD2. The CDR3 totals 15 residues. Trimming cost V 6 bases and J 2 bases; bases outside gene matches: 10. CDR1 is DFQATT, CDR2 SNEGSKA, per germline (reference sequence). CDR3: CSAPKGGSAYNEQFF. CDR3 nucleotide sequence: TGCAGTGCCCCGAAGGGCGGGAGTGCCTACAATGAGCAGTTCTTC.

This clonotype was counted a few times. The rearrangement uses TRBV9 and TRBJ2-5, with D possibly TRBD1 on 6 matching bases. From germline, CDR1 is SGDLS and CDR2 YYNGEE. There are 15 residues in the CDR3. The V end was cut by 4 bases, the J end by 1 base, with 14 bases between. Here the CDR3 reads CASSSRRTVQETQYF. The CDR3 DNA follows: TGTGCCAGCAGCTCCCGCCGGACAGTCCAAGAGACCCAGTACTTC. The variable domain in full, completed from reference TRBV9 and TRBJ2-5, reads DSGVTQTPKHLITATGQRVTLRCSPRSGDLSVYWYQQSLDQGLQFLIQYYNGEERAKGNILERFSAQQFPDLHSELNLSSLELGDSALYFCASSSRRTVQETQYFGPGTRLLVL.

The genes are TRBV12-3 or TRBV12-4 and TRBJ1-2, with D unclear. The CDR3 runs to 15 residues. Trimming left V 2 bases short and J 4 bases short, with 14 bases between. The CDR3 loop is CASSLSPGVSYGYTF. CDR3 nucleotides: TGTGCCAGCAGTTTATCTCCCGGGGTGAGCTATGGCTACACCTTC.

J is TRBJ1-5 and V is TRBV18; D unresolved. The V gene's germline CDR1 is KGHSH and CDR2 LQKENI. V lost 3 bases and J 3 bases, leaving 12 bases between the germline ends. CDR3 length: 15 residues. The CDR3, as DNA: TGTGCCAGCTCACCCTTTCGGGCAGACAATCAGCCCCAGCATTTT. Amino acid sequence: CASSPFRADNQPQHF.

J is TRBJ2-7 and V is TRBV7-9; tentatively, D is TRBD2 (6 bases). The CDR3 sequence is 14 residues long. Trimming removed 1 base at V and 6 bases at J, with 13 bases between. CDR1 and CDR2 from the germline V gene are SEHNR and FQNEAQ (reference sequence). The CDR3 loop is CASSLGGGRAEQYF. The CDR3 coding sequence is TGTGCCAGCAGCTTAGGGGGAGGTAGGGCCGAGCAGTACTTC.

This clonotype was found once. J is TRBJ2-5 and V is TRBV6-6, with unresolved D. The germline V gene has CDR1 MNHNY and CDR2 SVGAGI (reference sequence). The ends were cut back, 6 bases at V and 5 bases at J, with 13 bases in the middle. CDR3 size: 13 residues. The CDR3 region is CASRGIGGETQYF. DNA of the CDR3: TGTGCCAGCAGGGGGATCGGTGGGGAGACCCAGTACTTC.

The chain has TRBV12-3 or TRBV12-4 and TRBJ1-1; no definite D call. Trimming pared 3 bases from V and 1 base from J, leaving 6 bases between. CDR3 length: 13 residues. The CDR3 sequence: CASSFTENTEAFF. CDR3 bases: TGTGCCAGCAGTTTTACGGAGAACACTGAAGCTTTCTTT.

This chain links TRBV7-8 with TRBJ1-5, with 11 bases fitting TRBD1. This CDR3 spans 16 amino acids. Germline CDR1 and CDR2: SGHVS and FQNEAQ. With 5 bases clipped from V and 6 bases from J, the junction kept 9 bases outside the gene matches. This chain's CDR3 is CASSPFGQGAIQPQHF. CDR3 nucleotides: TGTGCCAGCAGCCCCTTTGGACAGGGGGCGATTCAGCCCCAGCATTTT.

This chain uses TRBV21-1 with TRBJ2-3; the table assigns TRBD2, which was not confirmed against the DNA. TRBV21-1 is marked as a pseudogene. CDR3 length: 19 amino acids. The CDR3 DNA reads as TGTGCCAGCAGCAAAGGACCAAAGACTAGCCTCAGTGGGGCAGATACGCAGTATTTT. Encoded protein: CASSKGPKTSLSGADTQYF.

V is TRBV21-1 and J is TRBJ2-3; the table's D call TRBD1 went unverified against the DNA. TRBV21-1 counts as a pseudogene. The CDR3 has 14 residues. CDR3 nucleotides: TGTGCCAGCAGCCCCCGACAGGGGCCAGATACGCAGTATTTT. It translates to CASSPRQGPDTQYF.

The gene calls are TRBV20-1 and TRBJ1-2; D gene ambiguous. Germline loops: CDR1 DFQATT, CDR2 SNEGSKA (reference sequence). The germline V and J ends were trimmed by 3 bases and 0 bases, with 8 bases remaining between them. The CDR3 extends over 13 amino acids. The CDR3 DNA is TGCAGTGCTAGGGTACAGTCTAACTATGGCTACACCTTC. It encodes CSARVQSNYGYTF.

This clonotype came up many times. The V call is TRBV12-3 or TRBV12-4, the J call TRBJ2-1; 7 bases map to TRBD2. The CDR3 contains 14 residues. Trimming at V came to 7 bases and at J to 8 bases, leaving 11 bases not matched to a gene. The CDR3 is CASTHPGLSHEQFF. CDR3 DNA sequence: TGTGCCAGCACCCACCCGGGACTAAGCCATGAGCAGTTCTTC.

This clonotype was recorded only once. This chain links TRBV6-5 with TRBJ1-2; the D gene is possibly TRBD1 (5 bases). From germline, CDR1 is MNHEY and CDR2 SVGAGI. The CDR3 has 13 amino acids. Trimming left V 7 bases short and J 7 bases short, with 16 bases between. CDR3 sequence reads: CASTLPPRVGYTF. The CDR3 region has the DNA TGTGCCAGCACTCTGCCTCCCAGGGTTGGCTACACCTTC.

This clonotype has more than one count but fewer than ten. The chain employs TRBV7-2 and TRBJ2-5, with D unclear. The germline V gene encodes CDR1 SGHTA and CDR2 FQGNSA. V lost 0 bases and J lost 6, with 8 bases in between. The CDR3 contains 13 residues. As DNA, the CDR3 is TGTGCCAGCAGCTTAGCCGAGTTCAAGACCCAGTACTTC. Its protein product is CASSLAEFKTQYF.